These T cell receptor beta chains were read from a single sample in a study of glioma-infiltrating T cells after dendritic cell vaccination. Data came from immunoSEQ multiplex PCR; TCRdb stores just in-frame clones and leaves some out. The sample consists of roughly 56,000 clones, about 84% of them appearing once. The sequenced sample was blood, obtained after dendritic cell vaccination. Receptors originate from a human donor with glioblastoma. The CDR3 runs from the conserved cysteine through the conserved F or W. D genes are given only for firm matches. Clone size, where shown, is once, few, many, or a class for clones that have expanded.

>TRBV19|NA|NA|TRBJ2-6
TGTGCCGGCATGGGCGCTGGGGCCAACGTCCTGACTTTC
CAGMGAGANVLTF
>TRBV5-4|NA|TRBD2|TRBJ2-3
TGTGCCAGCAGCTCGAATGCGGGGGGCGGCACAGATACGCAGTATTTT
CASSSNAGGGTDTQYF
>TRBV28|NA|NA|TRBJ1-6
TGTGCCAGCAGTTTGCCTGGGGCCTATAATTCCCCCCTCCACTTT
CASSLPGAYNSPLHF
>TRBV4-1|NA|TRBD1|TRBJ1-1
TGCGCCAGCAGCCAAGTAAGGATGAGGGGGCTCACTGAAGCTTTCTTT
CASSQVRMRGLTEAFF
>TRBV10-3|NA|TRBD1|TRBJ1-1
TGTGCCATCAGTGACCCCGGGACAGGGAAGGATGAAGCTTTCTTT
CAISDPGTGKDEAFF
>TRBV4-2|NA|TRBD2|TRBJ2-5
TGTGCCAGCGAAAGCGGGGGGGCCGGAAAGACCCAGTACTTC
CASESGGAGKTQYF
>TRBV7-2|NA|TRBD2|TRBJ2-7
TGTGCCAGCAGCACAGCGGGGGGGCCATACGAGCAGTACTTC
CASSTAGGPYEQYF
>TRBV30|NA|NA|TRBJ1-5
TGTGCCTGGAGTGTACACAGCGGGCGACCCGGCAATCAGCCCCAGCATTTT
CAWSVHSGRPGNQPQHF
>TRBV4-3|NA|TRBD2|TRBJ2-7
TGCGCCAGCAGCCAAGATAGCGGGGCTTACGAGCAGTACTTC
CASSQDSGAYEQYF
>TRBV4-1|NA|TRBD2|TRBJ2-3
TGCGCCAGCAGCCTCCCGGGACTAGCGTCAGATACGCAGTATTTT
CASSLPGLASDTQYF
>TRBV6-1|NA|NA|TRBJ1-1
TGTGCCAGCAGTGAACTGGGACTTGAGGACACTGAAGCTTTCTTT
CASSELGLEDTEAFF
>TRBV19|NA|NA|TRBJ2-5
TGTGCCAGTAGTATACTACAGGGTCCCCAAGAGACCCAGTACTTC
CASSILQGPQETQYF
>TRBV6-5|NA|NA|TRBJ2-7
TGTGCCAGCAGTTACGGAACAGGGTCCTTTAGTTACGAGCAGTACTTC
CASSYGTGSFSYEQYF
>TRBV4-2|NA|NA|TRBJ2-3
TGTGCCAGCAGCCAAACAGGCCCAGATACGCAGTATTTT
CASSQTGPDTQYF
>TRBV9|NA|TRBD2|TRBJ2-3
TGTGCCAGCAGCGGCCTAGCGGGGGGGAGAACGGGAGATACGCAGTATTTT
CASSGLAGGRTGDTQYF
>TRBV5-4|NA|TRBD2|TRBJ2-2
TGTGCCAGCAGCGTGGGACTAGCGGGAGAGAACACCGGGGAGCTGTTTTTT
CASSVGLAGENTGELFF
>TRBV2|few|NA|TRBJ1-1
TGTGCCAGCAGTGGCCCCGGAGGTGATACTGAAGCTTTCTTT
CASSGPGGDTEAFF
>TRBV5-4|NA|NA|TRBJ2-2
TGTGCCAGCCGAGCTGGCACTGCGGAGGAGCTGTTTTTT
CASRAGTAEELFF
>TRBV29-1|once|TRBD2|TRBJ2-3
TGCAGCGTTGAAGCGGGAGGAGGGACAGATACGCAGTATTTT
CSVEAGGGTDTQYF
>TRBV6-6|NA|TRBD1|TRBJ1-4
TGTGCCACGATCCAGGACAGGGGATCAGGTGAAAAACTGTTTTTT
CATIQDRGSGEKLFF
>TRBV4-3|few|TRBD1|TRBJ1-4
TGCGCCAGCAGCCAAGATAGGACAGGGAGCGGGCAAAAACTGTTTTTT
CASSQDRTGSGQKLFF
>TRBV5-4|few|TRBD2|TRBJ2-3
TGTGCCAGCAGCTTGGGACTAGCGGGGGGCACCGCACGAGATACGCAGTATTTT
CASSLGLAGGTARDTQYF
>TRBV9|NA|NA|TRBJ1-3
TGTGCCAGCAGCGTAGCTACGGAAAGGGGAGGAAACACCATATATTTT
CASSVATERGGNTIYF
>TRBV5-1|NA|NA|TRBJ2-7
TGCGCCAGCAGCTTGGCAGGGGAATACGAGCAGTACTTC
CASSLAGEYEQYF
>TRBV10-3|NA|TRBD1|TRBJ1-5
TGTGCCATCAGTGTTGGGACAGGGGACAATCAGCCCCAGCATTTT
CAISVGTGDNQPQHF
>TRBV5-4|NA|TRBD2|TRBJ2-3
TGTGCCAGCAGCATACTAGCGGCGGGAAACACAGATACGCAGTATTTT
CASSILAAGNTDTQYF
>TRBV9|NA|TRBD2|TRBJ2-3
TGTGCCAGCAGCGTTTCTAGCGGGGGGGCAGATACGCAGTATTTT
CASSVSSGGADTQYF
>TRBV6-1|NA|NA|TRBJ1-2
TGTGCCAGCAGTGGAGACAGGTGGTATGGCTACACCTTC
CASSGDRWYGYTF
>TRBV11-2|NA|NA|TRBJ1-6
TGTGCCAGCAGCTTTCCGCAGGGGAGAGGGTCACCCCTCCACTTT
CASSFPQGRGSPLHF
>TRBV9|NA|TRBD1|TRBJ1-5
TGTGCCAGCAGCGTGGCAGGGGGCGCAAATCAGCCCCAGCATTTT
CASSVAGGANQPQHF
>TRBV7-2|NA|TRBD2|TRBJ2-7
TGTGCCAGCAGCTTAGGCCCGACTAGCGGGGGTTACGAGCAGTACTTC
CASSLGPTSGGYEQYF
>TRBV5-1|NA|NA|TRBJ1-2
TGCGCCAGCAGCTCAGGGTATGGCTACACCTTC
CASSSGYGYTF
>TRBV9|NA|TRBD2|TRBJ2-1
TGTGCCAGCAGCGTAGACCCCCCGGGGGGGGACGATGAGCAGTTCTTC
CASSVDPPGGDDEQFF
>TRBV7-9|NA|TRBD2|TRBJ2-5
TGTGCCAGCCTTAGACTAGCGGAAGAGACCCAGTACTTC
CASLRLAEETQYF
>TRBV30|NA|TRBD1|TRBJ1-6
TGTGCCTGGAGGGGCTGGGACAGGGGGCGAAATTCACCCCTCCACTTT
CAWRGWDRGRNSPLHF
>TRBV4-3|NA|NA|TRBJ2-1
TGCGCCAGCAGCCGAACCAACAGGGACAATGAGCAGTTCTTC
CASSRTNRDNEQFF
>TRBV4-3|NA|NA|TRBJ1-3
TGCGCCAGCAGCCAACTGACAGTCTCTGGAAACACCATATATTTT
CASSQLTVSGNTIYF
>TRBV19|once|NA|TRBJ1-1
TGTGCCAGTAGGGCGGACTTATACACTGAAGCTTTCTTT
CASRADLYTEAFF
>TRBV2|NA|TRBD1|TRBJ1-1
TGTGCCAGCAGGGGGACAGCAAATAGGAACACTGAAGCTTTCTTT
CASRGTANRNTEAFF
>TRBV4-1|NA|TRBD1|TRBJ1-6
TGCGCCAGCAGCCAAGGAGGACAGGGGAATTCACCCCTCCACTTT
CASSQGGQGNSPLHF
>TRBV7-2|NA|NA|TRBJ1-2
TGTGCCAGCAGCCCCCGAAGCCTTACCTATGGCTACACCTTC
CASSPRSLTYGYTF
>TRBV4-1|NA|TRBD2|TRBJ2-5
TGCGCCAGCAGCCAACCGGCAGTAGTTCGAGCGGGGGGGCCCCTGGGGGAGACCCAGTACTTC
CASSQPAVVRAGGPLGETQYF
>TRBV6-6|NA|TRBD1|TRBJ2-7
TGTGCCAGCAGTCCGACAGGGTACTACGAGCAGTACTTC
CASSPTGYYEQYF
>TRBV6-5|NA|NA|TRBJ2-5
TGTGCCAGCAGCTCTAGACGATCCGCCCAAGAGACCCAGTACTTC
CASSSRRSAQETQYF
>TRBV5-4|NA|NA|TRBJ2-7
TGTGCCAGCAGCCCTGACGCGGGGGCCACCTCCTACGAGCAGTACTTC
CASSPDAGATSYEQYF
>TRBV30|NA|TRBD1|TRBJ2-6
TGTGCCTGGAGTGTACCTCAGGGGGACTCTGGGGCCAACGTCCTGACTTTC
CAWSVPQGDSGANVLTF
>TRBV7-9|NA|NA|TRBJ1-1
TGTGCCAGCAGCCAGCAGGGAGGGTTTTCAGCTTTCTTT
CASSQQGGFSAFF
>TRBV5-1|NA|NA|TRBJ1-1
TGCGCCAGCAGCTCGTCGGCGGGTGGCACTGAAGCTTTCTTT
CASSSSAGGTEAFF